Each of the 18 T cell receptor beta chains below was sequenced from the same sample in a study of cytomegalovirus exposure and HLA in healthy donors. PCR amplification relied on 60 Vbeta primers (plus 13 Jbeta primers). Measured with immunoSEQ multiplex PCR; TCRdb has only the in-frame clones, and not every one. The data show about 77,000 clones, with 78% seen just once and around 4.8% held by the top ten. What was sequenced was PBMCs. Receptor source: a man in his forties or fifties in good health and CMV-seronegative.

This CDR3 is CASSLEVAAYEQYF. In nucleotides, the CDR3 is TGTGCCAGCAGCTTGGAAGTGGCAGCCTACGAGCAGTACTTC. J is TRBJ2-7 and V is TRBV5-4; D call uncertain. Trimming cost V 0 bases and J 2 bases, with 9 bases left between them. Germline V gene lookup returns CDR1 SGHNT and CDR2 YYREEE (reference sequence). This CDR3 spans 14 amino acids.

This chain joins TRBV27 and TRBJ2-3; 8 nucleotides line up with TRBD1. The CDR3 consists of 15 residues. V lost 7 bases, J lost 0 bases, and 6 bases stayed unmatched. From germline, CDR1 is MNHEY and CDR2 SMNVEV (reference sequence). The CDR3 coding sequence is TGTGCCAGCAACGGACAGGGTGCCAGCACAGATACGCAGTATTTT. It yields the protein CASNGQGASTDTQYF.

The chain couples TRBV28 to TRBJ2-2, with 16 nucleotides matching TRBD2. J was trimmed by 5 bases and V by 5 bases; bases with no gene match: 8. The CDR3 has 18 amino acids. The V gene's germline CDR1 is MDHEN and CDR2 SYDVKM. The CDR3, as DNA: TGTGCCAGCAGTCCGGGGACTAGCGGGAGGGCCAGGACCGGGGAGCTGTTTTTT. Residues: CASSPGTSGRARTGELFF.

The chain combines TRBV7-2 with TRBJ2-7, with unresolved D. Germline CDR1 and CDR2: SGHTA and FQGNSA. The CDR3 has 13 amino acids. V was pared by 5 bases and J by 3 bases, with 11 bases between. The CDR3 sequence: CASSPGWNYEQYF. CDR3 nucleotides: TGTGCCAGCAGCCCGGGTTGGAACTACGAGCAGTACTTC.

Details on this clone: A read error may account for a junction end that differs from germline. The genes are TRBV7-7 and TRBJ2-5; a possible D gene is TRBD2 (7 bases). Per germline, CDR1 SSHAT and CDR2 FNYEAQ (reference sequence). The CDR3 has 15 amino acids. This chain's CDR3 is CASSLWGGGQETQYF. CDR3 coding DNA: TGTGCTAGCAGCTTGTGGGGAGGGGGCCAAGAGACCCAGTACTTC.

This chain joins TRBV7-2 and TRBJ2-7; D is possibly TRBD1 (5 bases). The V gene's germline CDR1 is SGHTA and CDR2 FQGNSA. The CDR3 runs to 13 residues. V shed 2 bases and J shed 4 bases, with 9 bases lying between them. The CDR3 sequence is CASSLISGYEQYF. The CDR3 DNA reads TGTGCCAGCAGCTTAATATCAGGGTACGAGCAGTACTTC.

The chain's CDR3 is CAISDGRYTF. For the CDR3, the DNA is TGTGCCATCAGCGATGGGCGCTACACCTTC. This chain connects TRBV10-3 to TRBJ1-2; D is unresolved. This CDR3 has 10 amino acids. Germline V lookup: CDR1 ENHRY, CDR2 SYGVKD. V lost 6 bases and J lost 9, with 8 bases in between.

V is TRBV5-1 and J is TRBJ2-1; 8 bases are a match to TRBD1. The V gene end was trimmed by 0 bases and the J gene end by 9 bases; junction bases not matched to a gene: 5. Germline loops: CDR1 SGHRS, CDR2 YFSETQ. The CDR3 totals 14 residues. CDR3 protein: CASSLGQGTGEQFF. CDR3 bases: TGCGCCAGCAGCTTGGGACAGGGGACGGGTGAGCAGTTCTTC.

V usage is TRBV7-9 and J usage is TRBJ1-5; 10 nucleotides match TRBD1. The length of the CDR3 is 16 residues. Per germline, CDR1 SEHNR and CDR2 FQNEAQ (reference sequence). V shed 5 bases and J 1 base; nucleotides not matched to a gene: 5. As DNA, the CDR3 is TGTGCCAGCAGCCCCACGACAGGGGGCAGCAATCAGCCCCAGCATTTT. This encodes CASSPTTGGSNQPQHF.

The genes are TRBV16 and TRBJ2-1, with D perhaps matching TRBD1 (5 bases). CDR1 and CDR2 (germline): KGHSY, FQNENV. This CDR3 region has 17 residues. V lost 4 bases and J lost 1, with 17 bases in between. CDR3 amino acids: CASSPLGAGRSYNEQFF. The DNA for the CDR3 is TGTGCCAGCAGCCCATTAGGGGCAGGTCGGTCCTACAATGAGCAGTTCTTC.

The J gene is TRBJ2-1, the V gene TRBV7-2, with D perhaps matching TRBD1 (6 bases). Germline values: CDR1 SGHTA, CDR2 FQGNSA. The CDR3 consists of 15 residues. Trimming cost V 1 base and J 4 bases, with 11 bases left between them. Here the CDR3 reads CASSLVGGQYNEQFF. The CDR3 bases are TGTGCCAGCAGCTTAGTAGGCGGACAGTACAATGAGCAGTTCTTC.

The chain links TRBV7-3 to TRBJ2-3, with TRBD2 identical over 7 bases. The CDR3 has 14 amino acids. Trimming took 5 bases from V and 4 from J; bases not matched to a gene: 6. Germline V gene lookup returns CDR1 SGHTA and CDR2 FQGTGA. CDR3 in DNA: TGTGCCAGCAGCCTCGGACTAGACTCAGATACGCAGTATTTT. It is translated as CASSLGLDSDTQYF.

The CDR3 DNA sequence: TGTGCCTGGACAGATACAGGGGAAGCTTTCTTT. Protein sequence: CAWTDTGEAFF. This chain links TRBV30 with TRBJ1-1, with D possibly matching TRBD1 (6 bases). The CDR3 loop spans 11 amino acids. Trimming took off 4 bases at V and 8 bases at J, with 11 bases between the two ends. The germline V gene encodes CDR1 GTSNPN and CDR2 SVGIG (reference sequence). The variable domain in full, completed from reference TRBV30 and TRBJ1-1, reads SQTIHQWPATLVQPVGSPLSLECTVEGTSNPNLYWYRQAAGRGLQLLFYSVGIGQISSEVPQNLSASRPQDRQFILSSKKLLLSDSGFYLCAWTDTGEAFFGQGTRLTVV.

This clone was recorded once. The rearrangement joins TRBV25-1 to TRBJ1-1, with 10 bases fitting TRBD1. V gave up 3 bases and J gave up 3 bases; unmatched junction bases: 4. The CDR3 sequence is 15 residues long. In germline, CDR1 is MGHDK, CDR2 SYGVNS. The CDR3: CASSEGQGIDTEAFF. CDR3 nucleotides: TGTGCCAGCAGTGAGGGACAGGGGATTGACACTGAAGCTTTCTTT.

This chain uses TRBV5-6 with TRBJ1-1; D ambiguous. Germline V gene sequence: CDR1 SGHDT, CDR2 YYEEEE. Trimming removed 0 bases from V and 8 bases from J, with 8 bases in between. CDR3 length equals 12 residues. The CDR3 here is CASSLVFREAFF. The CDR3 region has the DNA TGTGCCAGCAGCTTGGTGTTCCGGGAAGCTTTCTTT.

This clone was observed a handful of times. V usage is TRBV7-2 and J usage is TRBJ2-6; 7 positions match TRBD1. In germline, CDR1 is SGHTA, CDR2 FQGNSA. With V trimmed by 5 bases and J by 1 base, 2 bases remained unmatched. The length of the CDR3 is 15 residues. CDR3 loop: CASSPGGSGANVLTF. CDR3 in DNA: TGTGCCAGCAGCCCAGGGGGTTCTGGGGCCAACGTCCTGACTTTC.

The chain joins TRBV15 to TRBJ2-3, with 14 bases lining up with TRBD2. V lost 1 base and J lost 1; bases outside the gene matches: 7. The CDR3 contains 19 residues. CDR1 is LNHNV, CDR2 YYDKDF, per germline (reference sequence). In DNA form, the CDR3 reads TGTGCCACCAGCAGAGTGAAGACTAGCGGGAGGGCCGGCACAGATACGCAGTATTTT. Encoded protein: CATSRVKTSGRAGTDTQYF.

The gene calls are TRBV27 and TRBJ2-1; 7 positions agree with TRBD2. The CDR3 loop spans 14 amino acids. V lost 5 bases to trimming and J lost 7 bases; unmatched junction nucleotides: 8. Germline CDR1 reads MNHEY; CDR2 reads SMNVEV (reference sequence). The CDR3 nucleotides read TGTGCCAGCAGTGTAGCGGGCCCCATTAATGAGCAGTTCTTC. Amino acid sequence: CASSVAGPINEQFF.